Detailed here is one TCR beta chain. Specified treatment: some 19 received Ad26.COV2.S at low or high dose, single or two shots; about 5 received placebo; per-sample allocation not given. Specimens were obtained on day 63 following the first vaccine or placebo injection. Data came from immunoSEQ multiplex PCR; TCRdb stores just in-frame clones and leaves some out. The repertoire has roughly 300,000 clones, about 88% of them found once; the top ten carry 9.5% to 12%. Trimming at V came to 4 bases and at J to 11 bases, leaving 5 bases not matched to a gene. Germline CDR1 and CDR2: MDHEN and SYDVKM. This CDR3 has 13 amino acids. This entry belongs to a study of Ad26.COV2.S vaccination and SARS-CoV-2 variants.

The chain couples TRBV28 to TRBJ1-6, with 7 bases aligning to TRBD1. The specimen was peripheral blood, collected in a trial of Ad26.COV2.S vaccine versus placebo. This sequence was found in a person between 18 and 60 years old who received the Ad26.COV2.S COVID-19 vaccine or a placebo. CDR3 sequence (DNA): TGTGCCAGCAGTTCGGGACAGAGCCCACCCCTCCACTTT. This encodes CASSSGQSPPLHF.